Presented here are 29 T cell receptor beta chains from one specimen sequenced in a study of T cell changes during pregnancy in multiple sclerosis (dated by TCRdb to between 2018 and 2020). Library generation was performed with the immunoSEQ multiplex PCR assay. Sourced from immuneACCESS, this table was stored by TCRdb with only in-frame sequences that have V and J called. A share of the clones is absent; for the studies checked, an unresolved V gene accounts for under half, and the remainder has no known explanation. The sample has tens of thousands of clones on record, 90% to 95% of them singletons. The top ten constitute about 1.4% of the sample. Specimen: peripheral blood, collected in the second trimester of pregnancy. Every receptor here comes from a female donor in good health, enrolled as a control in a pregnancy study.

The V call is TRBV7-2, the J call TRBJ2-1; tentatively, D is TRBD1 (5 bases). Trimming cost V 8 bases and J 0 bases, with 11 bases left between them. This CDR3 spans 14 amino acids. CDR1 is SGHTA and CDR2 is FQGNSA in the germline V gene. The CDR3 sequence is CASERGFSYNEQFF. CDR3 nucleotides: TGTGCCAGCGAAAGGGGCTTCTCCTACAATGAGCAGTTCTTC.

The CDR3 here is CASSLARVAGGETQYF. As DNA, the CDR3 is TGCGCCAGCAGCTTGGCCCGTGTAGCGGGGGGAGAGACCCAGTACTTC. The chain recombines TRBV5-1 with TRBJ2-5; 10 bases fit TRBD2. The CDR3 runs 16 residues. The ends lost 0 bases at V and 4 bases at J; junction bases unmatched: 6. Germline V gene data show CDR1 as SGHRS and CDR2 as YFSETQ.

The V call is TRBV27, the J call TRBJ1-4, with unresolved D. V lost 0 bases to trimming and J lost 11 bases, with 16 bases between them. Germline V CDR1 and CDR2: MNHEY, SMNVEV (reference sequence). This CDR3 has 15 amino acids. CDR3 sequence (DNA): TGTGCCAGCAGTTTATCCGGGGAAGAGGCTACCAAACTGTTTTTT. Translated: CASSLSGEEATKLFF.

The chain carries TRBV7-2 and TRBJ2-1; TRBD2 aligns across 9 bases. The V and J ends lost 5 bases and 6 bases, in that order; junction bases with no gene match: 8. Germline V CDR1 and CDR2: SGHTA, FQGNSA. This CDR3 is 15 amino acids long. CDR3 protein: CASSPGSGRGNEQFF. In nucleotides, the CDR3 is TGTGCCAGCAGCCCGGGTAGCGGGAGAGGCAATGAGCAGTTCTTC.

The chain recombines TRBV23-1 with TRBJ2-4; TRBD2 matches 10 bases. TRBV23-1 is annotated as an ORF whose role is uncertain. With V trimmed by 3 bases and J by 6 bases, 11 bases remained unmatched. The CDR3 extends over 17 amino acids. CDR3 amino acids: CASSHLTSGMFTNIQYF. The CDR3 bases are TGCGCCAGCAGTCATTTAACTAGCGGGATGTTCACAAACATTCAGTACTTC.

In DNA form, the CDR3 reads TGTGCCAGCAGTGTAGAAGGGAGTGGCACTGAAGCTTTCTTT. It specifies CASSVEGSGTEAFF. The V call is TRBV6-1, the J call TRBJ1-1; no clear D. The CDR3 has 14 amino acids. Germline V lookup: CDR1 MNHNS, CDR2 SASEGT. The V gene lost 4 bases and the J gene lost 4 bases, with 13 bases spanning the gap.

The V gene is TRBV5-5, the J gene TRBJ2-7; D call uncertain. Germline-derived CDR1 and CDR2 are SGHKS and YYEKEE (reference sequence). The CDR3 is 13 amino acids. The V end lost 4 bases, the J end lost 6 bases, and 14 bases lay between the germline ends. The CDR3 sequence: CASSPDPPGEQYF. CDR3 in DNA: TGTGCCAGCAGCCCCGACCCCCCGGGCGAGCAGTACTTC.

V is TRBV12-5 and J is TRBJ2-1; TRBD2 matches at 10 bases. Trimming removed 5 bases from V and 10 bases from J; junction bases left unmatched: 2. Germline V lookup: CDR1 LGHNT, CDR2 FRNRAP. The CDR3 spans 12 residues. CDR3 nucleotide sequence: TGTGCTAGTGGTACTAGCGGGATGGAGCAGTTCTTC. Protein sequence: CASGTSGMEQFF.

This clone was picked up one time. The chain uses TRBV9 and TRBJ1-1; D is ambiguous. The CDR3 is made up of 15 amino acids. Deletions cut 4 bases from V and 4 bases from J, with 17 bases between. The germline CDR1 and CDR2 sequences are SGDLS and YYNGEE. CDR3: CASSPGGGAGTEAFF. The DNA for the CDR3 is TGTGCCAGCAGCCCCGGAGGAGGAGCGGGCACTGAAGCTTTCTTT.

This rearrangement joins TRBV6-4 to TRBJ2-1; 11 bases align to TRBD2. The CDR3 loop spans 14 amino acids. Per germline, CDR1 MRHNA and CDR2 SNTAGT. Trimming took 3 bases from V and 8 from J; bases not matched to a gene: 3. The CDR3 sequence: CASSETSGSDEQFF. The CDR3 bases are TGTGCCAGCAGTGAAACTAGCGGGAGCGATGAGCAGTTCTTC.

This chain links TRBV28 with TRBJ2-7; D call uncertain. Trimming stripped 4 bases from V and 3 bases from J, with 7 bases between. In germline, CDR1 is MDHEN, CDR2 SYDVKM. The CDR3 has 12 amino acids. CDR3 DNA: TGTGCCAGCAGTTCCCAAAACTACGAGCAGTACTTC. Amino acid sequence: CASSSQNYEQYF.

The J gene is TRBJ2-2, the V gene TRBV6-4, with TRBD2 matching 14 bases. V shed 4 bases, J shed 4 bases, and the junction held 5 bases outside the gene matches. CDR1 and CDR2 from the germline V gene are MRHNA and SNTAGT. The CDR3 runs 17 residues. The CDR3 bases are TGTGCCAGCAGTGCCGGACTAGCGGGGGGCCTCACCGGGGAGCTGTTTTTT. Amino acids: CASSAGLAGGLTGELFF.

The rearrangement links TRBV6-1 to TRBJ1-1; TRBD1 agrees at 7 bases. J lost 1 base, V lost 5 bases, and 7 bases had no gene match. This CDR3 is 15 amino acids long. The germline V gene has CDR1 MNHNS and CDR2 SASEGT. CDR3 sequence reads: CASSIEDRTNTEAFF. In DNA, the CDR3 is TGTGCCAGCAGTATAGAGGACAGGACGAACACTGAAGCTTTCTTT.

The chain joins TRBV7-9 to TRBJ2-1; 14 bases line up with TRBD2. The CDR3 has 17 residues. Germline values: CDR1 SEHNR, CDR2 FQNEAQ (reference sequence). The V gene end was trimmed by 1 base and the J gene end by 4 bases; junction bases not matched to a gene: 3. CDR3 DNA sequence: TGTGCCAGCAGCTTAGAGTGGACTAGCGGGAGGTACAATGAGCAGTTCTTC. This codes for CASSLEWTSGRYNEQFF.

The chain is built from TRBV9 and TRBJ1-1; a possible D gene is TRBD1 (5 bases). CDR1 is SGDLS, CDR2 YYNGEE, per germline. The CDR3 is made up of 15 amino acids. The V end lost 1 base, the J end lost 1 base, and 11 bases lay between the germline ends. CDR3 amino acids: CASSVLGRANTEAFF. The CDR3 DNA follows: TGTGCCAGCAGCGTACTAGGCAGGGCGAACACTGAAGCTTTCTTT.

This clone was seen a single time. The chain employs TRBV27 and TRBJ1-1; D is undetermined. Germline V lookup: CDR1 MNHEY, CDR2 SMNVEV (reference sequence). The CDR3 contains 15 residues. V shed 3 bases and J shed 4 bases, with 15 bases lying between them. The CDR3: CASSFLGGGITEAFF. CDR3 sequence (DNA): TGTGCCAGCAGTTTTCTAGGTGGCGGGATCACTGAAGCTTTCTTT.

The chain joins TRBV6-1 to TRBJ2-2, with TRBD1 as a possible D gene (5 bases). The CDR3 has 14 residues. Germline V gene data show CDR1 as MNHNS and CDR2 as SASEGT. V was clipped by 7 bases and J by 4 bases, with 13 bases between them. DNA of the CDR3: TGTGCCAGCACCTGGGAAAGGGGCACCGGGGAGCTGTTTTTT. This gives the protein CASTWERGTGELFF.

This CDR3 is CASSFGTSGYNEQFF. DNA for the CDR3: TGTGCCAGCAGCTTCGGGACTAGCGGGTACAATGAGCAGTTCTTC. The V call is TRBV7-3, the J call TRBJ2-1, with 12 nucleotides matching TRBD2. CDR3 length equals 15 residues. Trimming at V came to 3 bases and at J to 4 bases, leaving 1 base not matched to a gene. The germline gives CDR1 SGHTA, CDR2 FQGTGA.

V is TRBV27 and J is TRBJ2-1; D might be TRBD2 (7 bases). Trimming removed 6 bases at V and 5 bases at J, with 20 bases between. CDR1 is MNHEY and CDR2 is SMNVEV in the germline V gene (reference sequence). The CDR3 sequence is 16 residues long. The CDR3 sequence is CASSPLGASGNNEQFF. For the CDR3, the DNA is TGTGCCAGCAGCCCCCTGGGGGCTAGCGGTAACAATGAGCAGTTCTTC.

The chain couples TRBV28 to TRBJ2-7; 13 bases map to TRBD2. This CDR3 has 16 amino acids. Germline V gene lookup returns CDR1 MDHEN and CDR2 SYDVKM. Germline trimming cut 7 bases from V and 3 bases from J; bases unmatched to any gene: 9. The CDR3 nucleotides read TGTGCCAGCACACTAGCGGGAGGGCGAACCCTCTACGAGCAGTACTTC. Translation: CASTLAGGRTLYEQYF. Full variable domain (rest looked up from reference TRBV28 and TRBJ2-7): DVKVTQSSRYLVKRTGEKVFLECVQDMDHENMFWYRQDPGLGLRLIYFSYDVKMKEKGDIPEGYSVSREKKERFSLILESASTNQTSMYLCASTLAGGRTLYEQYFGPGTRLTVT.

The rearrangement joins TRBV6-4 to TRBJ2-3; TRBD2 aligns across 14 bases. This CDR3 comprises 15 residues. Germline V lookup: CDR1 MRHNA, CDR2 SNTAGT. With 3 bases clipped from V and 4 bases from J, the junction kept 0 bases outside the gene matches. DNA of the CDR3: TGTGCCAGCAGTGAGACTAGCGGGGGGGCAGATACGCAGTATTTT. Residues: CASSETSGGADTQYF.

This chain links TRBV28 with TRBJ1-4, with 9 bases lining up with TRBD1. The CDR3 totals 14 residues. Trimming removed 6 bases from V and 8 bases from J; junction bases left unmatched: 7. In germline, CDR1 is MDHEN, CDR2 SYDVKM. As DNA, the CDR3 is TGTGCCAGCAGCCCGGGACAGGGAAGGGAAAAACTGTTTTTT. It codes for CASSPGQGREKLFF.

The V and J genes are TRBV7-9 and TRBJ1-2; D is perhaps TRBD1 (5 bases). V shed 5 bases and J shed 0 bases, with 13 bases lying between them. Germline V CDR1 and CDR2: SEHNR, FQNEAQ (reference sequence). This CDR3 comprises 15 residues. The CDR3 is CASSQVGGPNYGYTF. CDR3 bases: TGTGCCAGCAGCCAGGTGGGGGGACCTAACTATGGCTACACCTTC.

The chain recombines TRBV5-6 with TRBJ2-1, with D tentatively TRBD1 (5 bases). V gave up 0 bases and J gave up 10 bases, with 14 bases separating them. Germline-derived CDR1 and CDR2 are SGHDT and YYEEEE. The CDR3 totals 14 residues. The CDR3 nucleotides read TGTGCCAGCAGCTTGGCCGGGCAGGGTCAGGAGCAGTTCTTC. It is translated as CASSLAGQGQEQFF.

The V call is TRBV18, the J call TRBJ2-3; 9 bases map to TRBD2. This CDR3 is built from 17 residues. With 0 bases clipped from V and 0 bases from J, the junction kept 4 bases outside the gene matches. CDR1 is KGHSH, CDR2 LQKENI, per germline. CDR3 region: CASSPPGLAGSTDTQYF. CDR3 in DNA: TGTGCCAGCTCACCACCAGGGCTAGCGGGGAGCACAGATACGCAGTATTTT.

The CDR3 nucleotides are TGCGCCAGCAGCTCCGGACTAGCGGGAGGAGATACGCAGTATTTT. Protein product: CASSSGLAGGDTQYF. The chain has TRBV10-2 and TRBJ2-3; the match to TRBD2 covers 14 bases. This CDR3 is 15 amino acids long. Trimming took 6 bases from V and 5 from J; bases not matched to a gene: 4. The germline V gene has CDR1 WSHSY and CDR2 SAAADI.

The chain recombines TRBV10-1 with TRBJ2-3; a weak D match, TRBD1 (5 bases). Trimming took off 8 bases at V and 0 bases at J, with 18 bases between the two ends. CDR3 length: 16 amino acids. The germline V gene has CDR1 WNHNN and CDR2 SYGVQD (reference sequence). The DNA for the CDR3 is TGCGCCAGCCCCCCAGGGATCGACCTTAGCACAGATACGCAGTATTTT. Its translation: CASPPGIDLSTDTQYF.

This rearrangement joins TRBV19 to TRBJ2-7, with 7 bases matching TRBD1. This CDR3 contains 15 residues. Germline V CDR1 and CDR2: LNHDA, SQIVND (reference sequence). V shed 1 base and J 0 bases; nucleotides not matched to a gene: 3. Here the CDR3 reads CASSIGDSSSYEQYF. In nucleotides, the CDR3 is TGTGCCAGTAGTATAGGGGACAGCAGCTCCTACGAGCAGTACTTC.

This chain links TRBV27 with TRBJ1-1, with D tentatively TRBD1 (5 bases). Per the germline V gene, CDR1 is MNHEY and CDR2 is SMNVEV (reference sequence). The V and J ends lost 2 bases and 4 bases respectively, with 11 bases between them. CDR3 length equals 14 residues. In DNA form, the CDR3 reads TGTGCCAGCAGTTTAGGTGGGGGAGGCACTGAAGCTTTCTTT. Its translation: CASSLGGGGTEAFF.